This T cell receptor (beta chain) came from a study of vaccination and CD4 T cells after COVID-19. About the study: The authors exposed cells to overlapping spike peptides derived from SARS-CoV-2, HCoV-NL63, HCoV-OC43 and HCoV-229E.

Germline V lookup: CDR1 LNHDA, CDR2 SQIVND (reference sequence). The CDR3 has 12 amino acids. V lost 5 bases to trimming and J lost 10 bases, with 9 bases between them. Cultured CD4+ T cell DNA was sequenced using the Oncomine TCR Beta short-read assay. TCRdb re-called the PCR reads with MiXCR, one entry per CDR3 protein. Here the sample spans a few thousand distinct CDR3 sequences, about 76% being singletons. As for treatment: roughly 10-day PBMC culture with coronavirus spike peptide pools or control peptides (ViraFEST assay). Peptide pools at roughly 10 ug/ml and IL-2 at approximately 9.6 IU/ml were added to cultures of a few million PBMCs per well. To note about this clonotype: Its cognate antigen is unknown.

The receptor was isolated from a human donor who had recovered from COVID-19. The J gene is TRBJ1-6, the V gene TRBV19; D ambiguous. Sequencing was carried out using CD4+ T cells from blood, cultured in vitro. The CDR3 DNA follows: TGTGCCAGTAGTCTCCTTCGGTCACCCCTCCACTTT. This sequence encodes CASSLLRSPLHF.